This is a list of T cell receptor beta chains from one sample in a study of blood T cell repertoires in COVID-19. Some clones are missing from TCRdb's copy, which holds only in-frame ones; the method was immunoSEQ multiplex PCR. The data contain more than 150,000 clones, 90% to 95% of them seen just once; the ten biggest clones take up 0.53%. Source material: peripheral blood. These receptors originate from a man aged 45-65 years with acute or convalescent COVID-19. Both conserved end residues are part of each CDR3. The order of the fields is V gene, clone size, J gene, D gene, CDR3 DNA, CDR3 protein. A D gene is named only where the DNA matches it firmly. Only some rows state a clone size, as once, few, many or a class for expanded clones.

>TRBV6-5|NA|TRBJ1-1|NA
TGTGCCAGCAGTTTACAGGGCCCCTTCGGAGCTTTCTTT
CASSLQGPFGAFF
>TRBV3-1/TRBV3-2|NA|TRBJ2-3|TRBD2
TGTGCCAGCAGCCGTTTAGCGGGAGGAGAGGCAGATACGCAGTATTTT
CASSRLAGGEADTQYF
>TRBV7-2|NA|TRBJ2-3|TRBD2
TGTGCCAGCAGCTTAGCGGCGGGGGGCACAGATACGCAGTATTTT
CASSLAAGGTDTQYF
>TRBV6-5|NA|TRBJ2-4|TRBD2
TGTGCCAGCAGTTCCCGGACTAGCGGGGGTGGCATTCAGTACTTC
CASSSRTSGGGIQYF
>TRBV28|NA|TRBJ1-3|TRBD1
TGTGCCAGCAGTTTATTACCTTTAGGACAGGGATCAGGAAACACCATATATTTT
CASSLLPLGQGSGNTIYF
>TRBV9|NA|TRBJ2-2|TRBD1
TGTGCCAGCAGCGCGGACAGGGGTTGGAACGGGGAGCTGTTTTTT
CASSADRGWNGELFF
>TRBV19|NA|TRBJ2-3|TRBD2
TGTGCCAGTAGTATTAGCGGGATCGGCCCAGATACGCAGTATTTT
CASSISGIGPDTQYF
>TRBV19|NA|TRBJ2-1|TRBD2
TGTGCCAGTAGCAGGACTAGCGGACACAATGAGCAGTTCTTC
CASSRTSGHNEQFF
>TRBV6-1|NA|TRBJ2-2|TRBD1
TGTGCCAGCATTACAGGGGACGGGGAGCTGTTTTTT
CASITGDGELFF
>TRBV7-9|NA|TRBJ1-4|NA
TGTGCCAGCAGCTTAGAGGACAGCAATGAAAAACTGTTTTTT
CASSLEDSNEKLFF
>TRBV2|few|TRBJ2-1|TRBD2
TGTGCCAGCAGTGAGGCGGCGGGAGGGCCCAATGAGCAGTTCTTC
CASSEAAGGPNEQFF
>TRBV6-5|NA|TRBJ1-3|NA
TGTGCCAGCAGTTACGACAACGCTCATCCAAACACCATATATTTT
CASSYDNAHPNTIYF
>TRBV29-1|NA|TRBJ2-7|TRBD2
TGCAGCGTTGTCCTAGTCGGGGGACTAGCGGAACTCTTC
CSVVLVGGLAELF
>TRBV12-5|NA|TRBJ2-3|NA
TGTGCTAGTGGTTTGACAGGGAAGCCAGATACGCAGTATTTT
CASGLTGKPDTQYF
>TRBV7-9|NA|TRBJ2-3|TRBD1
TGTGCCAGCAGCTTGGCAGGGGGCACGGGCGATACGCAGTATTTT
CASSLAGGTGDTQYF
>TRBV18|NA|TRBJ2-3|TRBD2
TGTGCCAGCTCCCCTACTAGCGGGATCACAGATACGCAGTATTTT
CASSPTSGITDTQYF
>TRBV11-2|NA|TRBJ1-1|NA
TGTGCCAGCAACCAACAGTTTAACACTGAAGCTTTCTTT
CASNQQFNTEAFF
>TRBV27|few|TRBJ1-6|TRBD1
TGTGCCAGCAGTTGGGACAGGGGCAATTCACCCCTCCACTTT
CASSWDRGNSPLHF
>TRBV7-2|NA|TRBJ2-3|TRBD2
TGTGCCAGCAGCGCAATACTAGCGGGAGGGACAGATACGCAGTATTTT
CASSAILAGGTDTQYF
>TRBV9|NA|TRBJ1-1|TRBD1
TGTGCCAGCCGACCCGACAGGGTGAACACTGAAGCTTTCTTT
CASRPDRVNTEAFF
>TRBV5-1|NA|TRBJ1-3|NA
TGCGCCAGCAGCTTGTCCGCGAGCTCTGGAAACACCATATATTTT
CASSLSASSGNTIYF
>TRBV6-5|NA|TRBJ2-7|TRBD1
TGTGCCAGCAGTTACTCCCCCGACAGGGGATTCTACGAGCAGTACTTC
CASSYSPDRGFYEQYF